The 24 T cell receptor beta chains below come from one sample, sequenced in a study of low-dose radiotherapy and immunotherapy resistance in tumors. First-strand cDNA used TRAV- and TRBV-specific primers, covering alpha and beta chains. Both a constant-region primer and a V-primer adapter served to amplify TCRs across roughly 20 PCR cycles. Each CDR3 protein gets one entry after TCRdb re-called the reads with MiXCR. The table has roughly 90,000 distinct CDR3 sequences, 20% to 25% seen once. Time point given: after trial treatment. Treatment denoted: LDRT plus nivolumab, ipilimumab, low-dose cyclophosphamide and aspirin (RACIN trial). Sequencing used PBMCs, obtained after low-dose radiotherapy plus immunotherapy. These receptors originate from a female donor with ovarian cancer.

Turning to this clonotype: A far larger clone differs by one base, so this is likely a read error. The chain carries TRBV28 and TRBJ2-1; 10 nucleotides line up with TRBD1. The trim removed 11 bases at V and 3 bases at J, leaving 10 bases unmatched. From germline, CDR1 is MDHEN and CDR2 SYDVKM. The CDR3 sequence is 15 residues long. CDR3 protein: CAASSTGGSYNEQFF. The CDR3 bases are TGTGCCGCCAGCTCGACAGGGGGCAGCTACAATGAGCAGTTCTTC.

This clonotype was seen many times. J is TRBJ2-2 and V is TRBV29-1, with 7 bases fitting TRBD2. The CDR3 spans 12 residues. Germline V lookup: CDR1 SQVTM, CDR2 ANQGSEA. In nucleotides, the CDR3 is TGCAGTTCTAGCGGGAACACCGGGGAGCTGTTTTTT. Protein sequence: CSSSGNTGELFF.

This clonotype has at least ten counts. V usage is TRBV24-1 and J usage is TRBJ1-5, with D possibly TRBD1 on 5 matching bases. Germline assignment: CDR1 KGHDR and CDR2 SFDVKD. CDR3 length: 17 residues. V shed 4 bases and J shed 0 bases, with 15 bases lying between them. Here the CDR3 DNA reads TGTGCCACCAGTGACCCCGGGACCGAGTATAGCAATCAGCCCCAGCATTTT. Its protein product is CATSDPGTEYSNQPQHF.

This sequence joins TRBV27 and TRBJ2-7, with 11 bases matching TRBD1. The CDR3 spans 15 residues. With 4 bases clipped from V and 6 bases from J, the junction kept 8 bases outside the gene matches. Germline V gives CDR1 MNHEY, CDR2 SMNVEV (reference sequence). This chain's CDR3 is CASSSPGTGGREQYF. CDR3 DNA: TGTGCCAGCAGTTCCCCCGGGACAGGGGGGCGCGAGCAGTACTTC.

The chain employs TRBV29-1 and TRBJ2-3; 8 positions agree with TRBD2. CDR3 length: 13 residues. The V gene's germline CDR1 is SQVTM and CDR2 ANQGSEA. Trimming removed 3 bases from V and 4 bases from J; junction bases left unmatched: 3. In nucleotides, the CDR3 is TGCAGCGTTGATTCGGGAGGGCCAGATACGCAGTATTTT. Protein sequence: CSVDSGGPDTQYF.

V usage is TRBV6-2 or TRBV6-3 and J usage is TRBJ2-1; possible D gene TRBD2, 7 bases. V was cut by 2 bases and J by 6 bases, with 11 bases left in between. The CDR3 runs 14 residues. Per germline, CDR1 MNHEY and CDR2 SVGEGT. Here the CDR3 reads CASSYGEGGNEQFF. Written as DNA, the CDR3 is TGTGCCAGCAGTTACGGGGAGGGGGGCAATGAGCAGTTCTTC.

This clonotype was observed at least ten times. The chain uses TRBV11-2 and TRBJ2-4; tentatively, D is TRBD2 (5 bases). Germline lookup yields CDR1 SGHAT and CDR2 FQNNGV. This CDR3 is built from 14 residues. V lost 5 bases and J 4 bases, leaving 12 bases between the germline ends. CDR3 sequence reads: CASSKRTGKNIQYF. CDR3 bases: TGTGCCAGCAGCAAGAGGACGGGGAAAAACATTCAGTACTTC.

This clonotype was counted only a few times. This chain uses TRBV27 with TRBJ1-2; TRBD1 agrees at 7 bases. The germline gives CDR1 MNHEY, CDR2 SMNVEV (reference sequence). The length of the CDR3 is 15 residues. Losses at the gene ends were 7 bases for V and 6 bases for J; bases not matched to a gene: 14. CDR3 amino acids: CASTPRRDSKNGYTF. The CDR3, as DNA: TGTGCCAGCACTCCTCGCAGGGACAGTAAAAATGGCTACACCTTC.

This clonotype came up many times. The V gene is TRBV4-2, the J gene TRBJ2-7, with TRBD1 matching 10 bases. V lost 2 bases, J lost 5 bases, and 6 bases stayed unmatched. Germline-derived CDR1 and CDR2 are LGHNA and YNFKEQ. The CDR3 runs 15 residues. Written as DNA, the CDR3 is TGTGCCAGCAGCCAACGGGACAGGGGTGAGGACGAGCAGTACTTC. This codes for CASSQRDRGEDEQYF.

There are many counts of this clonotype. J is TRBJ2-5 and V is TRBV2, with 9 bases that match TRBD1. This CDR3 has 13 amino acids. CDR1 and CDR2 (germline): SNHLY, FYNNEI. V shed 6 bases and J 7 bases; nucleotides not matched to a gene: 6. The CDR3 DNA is TGTGCCAGCAGCCGGGACAGGGCTGGGACCCAGTACTTC. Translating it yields CASSRDRAGTQYF.

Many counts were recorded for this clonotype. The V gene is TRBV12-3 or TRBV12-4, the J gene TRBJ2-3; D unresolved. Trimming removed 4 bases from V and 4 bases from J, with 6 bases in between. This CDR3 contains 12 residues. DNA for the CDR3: TGTGCCAGCAGTTACGGTGCAGATACGCAGTATTTT. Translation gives CASSYGADTQYF.

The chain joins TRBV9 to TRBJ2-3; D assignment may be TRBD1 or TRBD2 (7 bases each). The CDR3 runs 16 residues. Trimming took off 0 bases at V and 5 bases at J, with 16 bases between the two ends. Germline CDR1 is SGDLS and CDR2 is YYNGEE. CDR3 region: CASSVDQGGAVDTQYF. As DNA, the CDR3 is TGTGCCAGCAGCGTAGACCAGGGGGGGGCGGTAGATACGCAGTATTTT. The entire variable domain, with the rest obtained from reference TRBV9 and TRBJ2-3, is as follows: DSGVTQTPKHLITATGQRVTLRCSPRSGDLSVYWYQQSLDQGLQFLIQYYNGEERAKGNILERFSAQQFPDLHSELNLSSLELGDSALYFCASSVDQGGAVDTQYFGPGTRLTVL.

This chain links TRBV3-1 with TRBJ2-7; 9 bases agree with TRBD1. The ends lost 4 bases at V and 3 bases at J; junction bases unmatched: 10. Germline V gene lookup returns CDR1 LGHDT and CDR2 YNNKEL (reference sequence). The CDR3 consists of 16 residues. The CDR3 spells CASSRPFTGGGYEQYF. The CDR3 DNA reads TGTGCCAGCAGCCGACCTTTTACAGGGGGCGGCTACGAGCAGTACTTC.

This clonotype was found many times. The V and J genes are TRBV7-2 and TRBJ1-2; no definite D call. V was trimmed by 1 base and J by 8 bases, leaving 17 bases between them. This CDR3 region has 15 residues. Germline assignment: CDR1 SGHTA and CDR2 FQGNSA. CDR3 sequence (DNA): TGTGCCAGCAGCTTAGTATTTGGGCCCAGCGGAGGCTACACCTTC. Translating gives CASSLVFGPSGGYTF.

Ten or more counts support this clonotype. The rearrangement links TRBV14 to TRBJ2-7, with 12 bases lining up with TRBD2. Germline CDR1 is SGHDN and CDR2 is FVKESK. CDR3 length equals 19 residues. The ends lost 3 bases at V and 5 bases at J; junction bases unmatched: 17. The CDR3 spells CASSHRPGTSGFKGDEQYF. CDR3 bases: TGTGCCAGCAGCCATAGACCCGGGACTAGCGGGTTTAAAGGCGACGAGCAGTACTTC. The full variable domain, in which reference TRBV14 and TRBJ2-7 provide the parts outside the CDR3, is EAGVTQFPSHSVIEKGQTVTLRCDPISGHDNLYWYRRVMGKEIKFLLHFVKESKQDESGMPNNRFLAERTGGTYSTLKVQPAELEDSGVYFCASSHRPGTSGFKGDEQYFGPGTRLTVT.

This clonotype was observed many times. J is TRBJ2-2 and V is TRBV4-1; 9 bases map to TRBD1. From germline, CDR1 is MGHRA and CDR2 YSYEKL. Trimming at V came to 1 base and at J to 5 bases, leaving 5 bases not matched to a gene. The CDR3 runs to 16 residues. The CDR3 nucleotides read TGCGCCAGCAGCCAAGTCAAACAGGGGGCGACCGGGGAGCTGTTTTTT. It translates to CASSQVKQGATGELFF.

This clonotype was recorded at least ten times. The CDR3 here is CATSRDKGGRTNEKLFF. DNA for the CDR3: TGTGCCACCAGCAGAGATAAGGGAGGGAGAACTAATGAAAAACTGTTTTTT. The gene calls are TRBV15 and TRBJ1-4, with D unclear. Deletions cut 0 bases from V and 1 base from J, with 12 bases between. Germline CDR1 reads LNHNV; CDR2 reads YYDKDF (reference sequence). The CDR3 is made up of 17 amino acids.

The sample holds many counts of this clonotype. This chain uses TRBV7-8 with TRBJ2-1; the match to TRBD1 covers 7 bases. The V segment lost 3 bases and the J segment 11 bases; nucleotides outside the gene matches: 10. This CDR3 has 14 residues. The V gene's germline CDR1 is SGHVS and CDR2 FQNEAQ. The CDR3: CASSLQRQGWKQFF. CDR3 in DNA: TGTGCCAGCAGCTTGCAAAGACAGGGATGGAAGCAGTTCTTC. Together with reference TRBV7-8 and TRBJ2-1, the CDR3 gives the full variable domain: GAGVSQSPRYKVAKRGQDVALRCDPISGHVSLFWYQQALGQGPEFLTYFQNEAQLDKSGLPSDRFFAERPEGSVSTLKIQRTQQEDSAVYLCASSLQRQGWKQFFGPGTRLTVL.

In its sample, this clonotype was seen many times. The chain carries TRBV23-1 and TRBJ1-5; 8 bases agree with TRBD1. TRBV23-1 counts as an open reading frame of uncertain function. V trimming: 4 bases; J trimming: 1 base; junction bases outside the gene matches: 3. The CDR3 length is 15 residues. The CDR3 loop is CASSPGQGSNQPQHF. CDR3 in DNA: TGCGCCAGCAGTCCCGGACAGGGAAGCAATCAGCCCCAGCATTTT.

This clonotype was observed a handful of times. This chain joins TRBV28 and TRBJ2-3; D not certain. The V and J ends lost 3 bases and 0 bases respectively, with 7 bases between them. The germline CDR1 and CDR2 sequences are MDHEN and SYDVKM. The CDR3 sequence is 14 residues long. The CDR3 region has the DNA TGTGCCAGCAGTTTGACGGTTAGCACAGATACGCAGTATTTT. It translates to CASSLTVSTDTQYF. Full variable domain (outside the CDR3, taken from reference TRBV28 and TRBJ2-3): DVKVTQSSRYLVKRTGEKVFLECVQDMDHENMFWYRQDPGLGLRLIYFSYDVKMKEKGDIPEGYSVSREKKERFSLILESASTNQTSMYLCASSLTVSTDTQYFGPGTRLTVL.

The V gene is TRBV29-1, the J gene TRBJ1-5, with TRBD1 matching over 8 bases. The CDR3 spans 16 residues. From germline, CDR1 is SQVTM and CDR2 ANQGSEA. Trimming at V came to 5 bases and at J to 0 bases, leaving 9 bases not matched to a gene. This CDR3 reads CSVSVDGTGSNQPQHF. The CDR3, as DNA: TGCAGCGTTTCGGTGGACGGGACAGGTAGCAATCAGCCCCAGCATTTT.

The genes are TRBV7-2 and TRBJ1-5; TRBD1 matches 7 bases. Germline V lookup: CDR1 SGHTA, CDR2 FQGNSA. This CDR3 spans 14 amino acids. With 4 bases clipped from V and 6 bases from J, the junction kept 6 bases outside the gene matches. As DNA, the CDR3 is TGTGCCAGCAGCTCAACGGGACAGAGTCAGCCCCAGCATTTT. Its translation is CASSSTGQSQPQHF.

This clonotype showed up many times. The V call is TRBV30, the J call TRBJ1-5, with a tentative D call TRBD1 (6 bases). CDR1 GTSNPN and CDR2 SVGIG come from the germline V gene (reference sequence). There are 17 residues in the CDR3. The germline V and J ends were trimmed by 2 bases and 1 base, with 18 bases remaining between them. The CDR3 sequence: CAWSSRTVVLSNQPQHF. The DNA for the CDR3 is TGTGCCTGGAGTTCAAGGACAGTTGTCCTAAGCAATCAGCCCCAGCATTTT.

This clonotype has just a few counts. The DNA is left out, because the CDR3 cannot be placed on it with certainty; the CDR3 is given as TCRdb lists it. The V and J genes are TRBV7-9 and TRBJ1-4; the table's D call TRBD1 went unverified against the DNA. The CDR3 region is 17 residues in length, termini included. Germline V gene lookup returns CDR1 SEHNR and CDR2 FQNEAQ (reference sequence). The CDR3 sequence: CASSFGGGRTNEKLFFF.